This T cell receptor beta chain originates from a study of blood T cell repertoires in COVID-19. Study-level background: The study drew acute and convalescent COVID-19 samples from the United States, Italy and Spain.

The study drew participants aged roughly 18 to 89 years from some 23 US areas. Cohorts were determined from participant-reported clinical history. Two negative PCRs, clearance, or symptom resolution characterized the recovered Cohort 3 donors. The CDR3 length is 13 residues. With V trimmed by 1 base and J by 7 bases, 1 base remained unmatched. Germline V gives CDR1 LGHNT, CDR2 FRNRAP. Generated by immunoSEQ multiplex PCR, the TCRdb table keeps only in-frame clones and is missing some. The sample shows over 250,000 clones, around nine tenths of them seen only once. This clonotype originated in a man aged 35-49 years who had recovered from COVID-19. This chain uses TRBV12-5 with TRBJ2-1; 7 bases map to TRBD2. Source material: PBMCs or T cells enriched from blood (not recorded which). CDR3 nucleotide sequence: TGTGCTAGTGGTTTGGCCGGGGGGAATGAGCAGTTCTTC. As protein: CASGLAGGNEQFF.